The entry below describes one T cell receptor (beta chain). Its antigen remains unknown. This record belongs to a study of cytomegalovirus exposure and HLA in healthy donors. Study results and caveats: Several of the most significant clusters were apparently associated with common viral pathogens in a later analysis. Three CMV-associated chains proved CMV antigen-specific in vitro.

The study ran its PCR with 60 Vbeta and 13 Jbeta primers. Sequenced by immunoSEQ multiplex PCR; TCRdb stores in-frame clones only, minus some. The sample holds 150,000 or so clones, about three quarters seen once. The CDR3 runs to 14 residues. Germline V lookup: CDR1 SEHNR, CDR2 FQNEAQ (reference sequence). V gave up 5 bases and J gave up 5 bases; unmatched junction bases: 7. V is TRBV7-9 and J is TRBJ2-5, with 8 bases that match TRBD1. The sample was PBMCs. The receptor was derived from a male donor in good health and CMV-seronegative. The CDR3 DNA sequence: TGTGCCAGCAGCCCAGAGACAGGGGTGGAGACCCAGTACTTC. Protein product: CASSPETGVETQYF.